Listed below are T cell receptor beta chains from one sample, sequenced in a study of PD-1 blockade in classical Hodgkin lymphoma. Data came from immunoSEQ multiplex PCR; TCRdb stores just in-frame clones and leaves some out. Of 20,000 to 25,000 clones listed, around three quarters are singletons. The specimen was peripheral blood mononuclear cells (PBMCs), collected before the second cycle of nivolumab. Receptor source: a human donor with classical Hodgkin lymphoma. CDR3s include the opening cysteine and the closing phenylalanine or tryptophan. D genes are given only for firm matches. Expanded clones get a size class; other rows say once, few or many, or leave the size out.

>NA|TRBJ2-1|NA|TRBV2
CASSPIYSGGNEQFF
TGTGCCAGCAGTCCTATCTACTCTGGGGGCAATGAGCAGTTCTTC
>NA|TRBJ2-5|NA|TRBV6-1
CASSAETVVGEQYF
TGTGCCAGCTCGGCTGAGACAGTGGTTGGGGAGCAGTACTTC
>NA|TRBJ1-5|medium-sized|TRBV27
CASSLLGEPQHF
TGTGCCAGCAGTTTACTTGGGGAGCCCCAGCATTTT
>TRBD2|TRBJ2-7|NA|TRBV2
CASSAGLVNYEQYF
TGTGCCAGCAGTGCGGGACTAGTCAACTACGAGCAGTACTTC
>TRBD2|TRBJ2-2|once|TRBV2
CASKVTLAGVLDTGELFF
TGTGCCAGCAAGGTAACGCTAGCGGGAGTATTAGACACCGGGGAGCTGTTTTTT
>NA|TRBJ1-2|NA|TRBV5-6
CASSLLMQGLGGYTF
TGTGCCAGCAGCTTGTTAATGCAGGGGTTAGGTGGCTACACCTTC
>NA|TRBJ1-1|NA|TRBV6-1
CASREGTPYGAFF
TGTGCCAGCCGAGAGGGGACACCATACGGAGCTTTCTTT
>NA|TRBJ1-1|few|TRBV6-1
CASSEARGTEAFF
TGTGCCAGCAGTGAAGCGAGGGGGACTGAAGCTTTCTTT
>TRBD2|TRBJ2-3|NA|TRBV10-3
CAISEARSGIADTQYF
TGTGCCATCAGTGAGGCTCGGAGCGGGATCGCAGATACGCAGTATTTT
>NA|TRBJ2-2|NA|TRBV6-4
CASSDRADTGELFF
TGTGCCAGCAGTGACAGAGCAGACACCGGGGAGCTGTTTTTT
>NA|TRBJ2-7|NA|TRBV28
CASSYAGRREQYF
TGTGCCAGCAGTTATGCAGGGAGGCGCGAGCAGTACTTC
>NA|TRBJ2-7|few|TRBV18
CASSPLGPYEQYF
TGTGCCAGCTCACCACTGGGACCCTACGAGCAGTACTTC
>NA|TRBJ2-2|NA|TRBV28
CATQDTNTGELFF
TGTGCCACCCAGGACACAAACACCGGGGAGCTGTTTTTT
>NA|TRBJ2-5|NA|TRBV9
CASSLGWASVQETQYF
TGTGCCAGCAGCCTAGGTTGGGCTAGCGTACAAGAGACCCAGTACTTC
>NA|TRBJ2-1|NA|TRBV27
CASSGTNPYNEQFF
TGTGCCAGCAGCGGGACAAATCCTTACAATGAGCAGTTCTTC
>NA|TRBJ1-1|NA|TRBV19
CASRRGQNTEAFF
TGTGCCAGTAGAAGGGGCCAGAACACTGAAGCTTTCTTT
>TRBD2|TRBJ2-1|few|TRBV18
CASSSSGSPYNEQFF
TGTGCCAGCTCATCTAGCGGGAGTCCCTACAATGAGCAGTTCTTC
>TRBD1|TRBJ1-1|medium-sized|TRBV5-1
CASSSGQARGTEAFF
TGCGCCAGCAGCTCGGGACAGGCGAGGGGCACTGAAGCTTTCTTT
>TRBD2|TRBJ2-2|few|TRBV11-2
CASSQTSGKATGELFF
TGTGCCAGCAGCCAGACTAGCGGGAAGGCCACCGGGGAGCTGTTTTTT
>NA|TRBJ2-2|NA|TRBV7-8
CASSRRGNTGELFF
TGTGCCAGCAGCCGTCGGGGGAACACCGGGGAGCTGTTTTTT
>NA|TRBJ2-1|NA|TRBV21-1
CASSKTASGSSYNEQFF
TGTGCCAGCAGCAAAACGGCTAGCGGGAGCTCCTACAATGAGCAGTTCTTC